These T cell receptor beta chains were read from a single sample in a study of blood T cell repertoires in COVID-19. Profiling relied on immunoSEQ multiplex PCR, and the TCRdb table lists in-frame clones only, not all of them. The table lists 210,000 or so clones, under 90% of them singletons. Sequencing was carried out using PBMCs or T cells enriched from blood (not recorded which). The receptors originated from a woman in her forties or fifties who had been exposed to COVID-19. Both conserved end residues are trimmed from each CDR3.

v_gene	CDR3aa
TRBV5-5	ASSPGEGGEKLF
TRBV5-1	ASSLTSRTHITDTQY
TRBV9	ASSYRVNYGYT
TRBV27	ASRLREAPYGYT
TRBV11-2	ASSLETLNEQF
TRBV11-1	ASSFSGALITEAF
TRBV2	ASSGDTLTKQY
TRBV29-1	SVGGSAGVYT
TRBV5-1	ASSLGGGSYNEQF
TRBV12-3/TRBV12-4	ASSFPPFTEAF
TRBV19	ASSIGQGFNQPQH
TRBV14	ASSQDVLWGDGYT
TRBV7-2	ASSPIRAGGYGRETQY
TRBV5-1	ASSSQGYNEQF
TRBV10-3	AISGGQDSRAF
TRBV7-9	ASSLGGGSGTDTQY
TRBV10-2	ASNTGSASTYGYT
TRBV11-2	ASSRTPGAGRAEAF
TRBV28	ASRPRAEPANAEAF
TRBV2	AIGDEQY
TRBV11-2	ASSPRGLTSGANVLT
TRBV7-2	ASSLDTREAAGYT
TRBV5-1	ASSRDFSSYNEQF
TRBV3-1/TRBV3-2	ASSQDWVGAQH
TRBV9	ASSPRGVLSSYNEQF
TRBV14	ASSQVRVSEAF
TRBV7-3	ASSLGAGNEQF
TRBV15	ATSIGSGADTQY
TRBV21-1	ASSKPGQQGRDSDTQY
TRBV11-2	ASSRPRGNEQF
TRBV10-2	ASSDPGFGGYT
TRBV21-1	ASSKGAGQGSQDYGYT
TRBV5-1	ASSPGHSTGELF
TRBV10-1	ASSRTGSNQPQH
TRBV14	ASSQVRGATEAF
TRBV16	ASSRAVNSPLH
TRBV2	ASSGGLYSNQPQH
TRBV30	AWSRDRGNYGYT
TRBV7-2	ASSNGKDYGYT
TRBV5-4	ASSLGGRNTEAF
TRBV7-7	ASSFLLNTGELF
TRBV5-1	ASSLDGQGAGQF
TRBV4-1	ASSQDARYGYT
TRBV18	ASSALLGLRETEAF
TRBV29-1	SVEAGTGKGYT
TRBV9	ASSVALNTEAF
TRBV11-2	ASSPLQGKKGDGYT
TRBV11-1	ASSLGGGRLNTEAF
TRBV7-6	ASSSPPGTGGSYEQY